The sequence of this T cell receptor beta chain was determined in a study of CXCR3-negative and CXCR3-positive naive CD8 T cells. Background on the study: Per-library TRB read counts averaged about 1.5 +/- 0.3 million, adding up to 120 million to 150 million in total. Study observations and caveats: High diversity, comparable across both naive subsets, contrasted with much lower diversity in memory CD8+ cells. Within a donor, both naive subsets shared TRBV-TRBJ usage, unlike memory cells. CXCR3-negative naive cells had less hydrophobic TRB CDR3s than did CXCR3-positive naive cells.

The CDR3 consists of 17 residues. The germline V gene has CDR1 SEHNR and CDR2 FQNEAQ (reference sequence). For this clonotype: Its antigen remains unknown.

UMI labels and 5' RACE were used to prepare the TRB cDNA libraries. TCRdb re-called the 5' RACE reads, yielding one record per CDR3 amino acid sequence without DNA. Its table records 150,000 to 180,000 distinct CDR3 sequences. This clonotype was obtained from a human donor in good health. Some clones in this sample may be carry-over from other donors' samples. The sample was naive CXCR3+ CD8+ T cells from blood. Subset: CD45RO-CCR7+CD27+CD95- naive CD8+ T cells expressing CXCR3 (TNR3+). The chain carries TRBV7-9 and TRBJ1-1; lacking DNA, the TRBD1 call made by TCRdb goes unchecked. The CDR3 reads CASSLEWTEAINTEAFF.